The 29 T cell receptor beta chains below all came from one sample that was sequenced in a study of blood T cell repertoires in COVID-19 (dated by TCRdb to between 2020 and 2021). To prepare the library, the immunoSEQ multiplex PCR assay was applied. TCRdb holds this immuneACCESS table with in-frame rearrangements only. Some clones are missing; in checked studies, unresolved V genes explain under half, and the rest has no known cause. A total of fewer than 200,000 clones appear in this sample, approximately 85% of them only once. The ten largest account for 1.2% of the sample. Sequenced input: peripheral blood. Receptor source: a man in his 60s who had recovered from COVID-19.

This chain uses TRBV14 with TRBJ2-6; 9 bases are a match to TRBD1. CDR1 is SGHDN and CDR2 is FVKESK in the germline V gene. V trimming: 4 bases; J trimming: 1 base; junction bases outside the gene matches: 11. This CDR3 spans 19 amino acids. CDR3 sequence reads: CASSLRRGQGQSGANVLTF. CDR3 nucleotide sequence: TGTGCCAGCAGCCTAAGACGGGGACAGGGACAGTCTGGGGCCAACGTCCTGACTTTC.

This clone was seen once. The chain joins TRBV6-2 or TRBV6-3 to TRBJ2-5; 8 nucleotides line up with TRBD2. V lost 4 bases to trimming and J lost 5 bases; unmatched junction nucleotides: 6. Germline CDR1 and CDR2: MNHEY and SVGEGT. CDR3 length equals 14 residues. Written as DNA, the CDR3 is TGTGCCAGCAGTTCCGGCGGGGGGATTGAGACCCAGTACTTC. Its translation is CASSSGGGIETQYF.

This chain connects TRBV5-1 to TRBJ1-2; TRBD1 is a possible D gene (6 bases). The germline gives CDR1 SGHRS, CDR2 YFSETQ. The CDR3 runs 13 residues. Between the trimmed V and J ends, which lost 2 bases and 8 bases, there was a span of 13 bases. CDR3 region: CASSLGRQGGYTF. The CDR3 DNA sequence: TGCGCCAGCAGCTTAGGACGCCAGGGGGGCTACACCTTC.

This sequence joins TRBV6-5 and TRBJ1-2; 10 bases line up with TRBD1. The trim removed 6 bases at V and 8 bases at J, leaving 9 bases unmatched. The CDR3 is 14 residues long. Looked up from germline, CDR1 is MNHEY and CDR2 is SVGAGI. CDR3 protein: CASSLLGTGDGYTF. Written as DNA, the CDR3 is TGTGCCAGCAGCCTACTCGGGACAGGGGACGGCTACACCTTC.

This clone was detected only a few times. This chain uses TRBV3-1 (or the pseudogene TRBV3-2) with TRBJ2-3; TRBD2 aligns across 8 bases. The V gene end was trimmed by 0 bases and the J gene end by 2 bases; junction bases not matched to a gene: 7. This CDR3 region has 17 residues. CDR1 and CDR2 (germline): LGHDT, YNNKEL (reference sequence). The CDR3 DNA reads TGTGCCAGCAGCCAAGATAGGGCTAGCGGGCACACAGATACGCAGTATTTT. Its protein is CASSQDRASGHTDTQYF.

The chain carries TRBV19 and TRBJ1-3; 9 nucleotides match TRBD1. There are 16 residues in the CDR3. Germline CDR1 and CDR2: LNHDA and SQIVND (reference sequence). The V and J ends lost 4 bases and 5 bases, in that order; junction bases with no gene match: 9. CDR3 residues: CASSTPGDRARNTIYF. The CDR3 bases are TGTGCCAGTAGTACACCGGGGGACAGGGCAAGAAACACCATATATTTT.

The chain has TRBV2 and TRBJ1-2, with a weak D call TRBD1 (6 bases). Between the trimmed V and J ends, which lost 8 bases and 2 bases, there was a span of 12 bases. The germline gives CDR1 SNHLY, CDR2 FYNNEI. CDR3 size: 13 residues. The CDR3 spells CASGRDTNYGYTF. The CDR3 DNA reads TGTGCCAGCGGCCGGGACACCAACTATGGCTACACCTTC.

CDR3 in DNA: TGTGCCAGCAGTGAAAGGGGGGGTTCTAACACCGGGGAGCTGTTTTTT. It translates to CASSERGGSNTGELFF. The chain is built from TRBV2 and TRBJ2-2; TRBD2 might be the D (7 bases). The germline CDR1 and CDR2 sequences are SNHLY and FYNNEI. V was shortened by 2 bases and J by 2 bases, with 12 bases between the two germline ends. This CDR3 is 16 amino acids long.

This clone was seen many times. CDR3 coding DNA: TGTGCCAGCAGCTTAGGAGTGGCGGATTCCTACGAGCAGTACTTC. It translates to CASSLGVADSYEQYF. The genes are TRBV7-2 and TRBJ2-7; no definite D call. The CDR3 is 15 residues long. Germline V gene lookup returns CDR1 SGHTA and CDR2 FQGNSA. V lost 1 base and J lost 1, with 11 bases in between.

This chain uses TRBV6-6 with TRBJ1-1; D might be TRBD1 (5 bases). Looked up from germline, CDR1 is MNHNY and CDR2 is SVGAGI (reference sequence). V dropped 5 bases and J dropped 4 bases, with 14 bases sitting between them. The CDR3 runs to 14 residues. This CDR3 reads CASSRSQGGTEAFF. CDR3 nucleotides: TGTGCCAGCAGTCGATCCCAGGGTGGCACTGAAGCTTTCTTT.

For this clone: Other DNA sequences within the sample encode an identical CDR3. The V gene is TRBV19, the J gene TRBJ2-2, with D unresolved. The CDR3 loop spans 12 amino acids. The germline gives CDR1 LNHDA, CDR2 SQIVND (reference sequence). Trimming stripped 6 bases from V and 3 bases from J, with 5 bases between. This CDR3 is CASSPYTGELFF. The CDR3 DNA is TGTGCCAGTAGCCCGTACACCGGGGAGCTGTTTTTT.

The CDR3 bases are TGTGCCAGCAGTTACTCCCCCAGGGGGGACACTGAAGCTTTCTTT. It encodes CASSYSPRGDTEAFF. The V gene is TRBV6-5, the J gene TRBJ1-1; 7 bases are a match to TRBD1. The CDR3 is made up of 15 amino acids. Germline CDR1 is MNHEY and CDR2 is SVGAGI. V lost 0 bases to trimming and J lost 3 bases; unmatched junction nucleotides: 4.

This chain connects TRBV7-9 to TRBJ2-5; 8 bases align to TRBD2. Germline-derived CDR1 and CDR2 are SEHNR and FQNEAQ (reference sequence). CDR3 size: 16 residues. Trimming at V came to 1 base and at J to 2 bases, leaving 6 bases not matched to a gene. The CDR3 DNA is TGTGCCAGCAGCTTAGGATCGGGGGGGGTTCAAGAGACCCAGTACTTC. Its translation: CASSLGSGGVQETQYF.

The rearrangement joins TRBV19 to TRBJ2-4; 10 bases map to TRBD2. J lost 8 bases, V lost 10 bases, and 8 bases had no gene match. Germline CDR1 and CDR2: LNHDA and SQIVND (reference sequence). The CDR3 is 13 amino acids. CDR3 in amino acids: CATILAGTDIQYF. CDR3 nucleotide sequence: TGTGCCACCATACTAGCGGGGACGGACATTCAGTACTTC.

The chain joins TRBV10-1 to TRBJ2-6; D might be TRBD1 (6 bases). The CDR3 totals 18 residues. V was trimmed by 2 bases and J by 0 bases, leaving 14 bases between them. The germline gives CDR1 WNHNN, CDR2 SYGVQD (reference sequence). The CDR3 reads CASSETGLPFSGANVLTF. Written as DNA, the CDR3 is TGCGCCAGCAGTGAGACAGGGCTACCCTTCTCTGGGGCCAACGTCCTGACTTTC.

The DNA of the CDR3 is TGTGCCAGCAGCTGGCGGACAGGGGGGAACACTGAAGCTTTCTTT. Protein product: CASSWRTGGNTEAFF. V gene TRBV5-4 combines with J gene TRBJ1-1, with 10 bases matching TRBD1. The CDR3 is 15 amino acids. The V gene end was trimmed by 3 bases and the J gene end by 1 base; junction bases not matched to a gene: 3. Germline V gene sequence: CDR1 SGHNT, CDR2 YYREEE (reference sequence).

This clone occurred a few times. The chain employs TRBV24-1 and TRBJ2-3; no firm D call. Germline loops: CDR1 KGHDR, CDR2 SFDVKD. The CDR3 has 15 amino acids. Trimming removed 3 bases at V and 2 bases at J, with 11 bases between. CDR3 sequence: CATSDHTWSTDTQYF. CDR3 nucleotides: TGTGCCACCAGTGATCACACCTGGTCCACAGATACGCAGTATTTT.

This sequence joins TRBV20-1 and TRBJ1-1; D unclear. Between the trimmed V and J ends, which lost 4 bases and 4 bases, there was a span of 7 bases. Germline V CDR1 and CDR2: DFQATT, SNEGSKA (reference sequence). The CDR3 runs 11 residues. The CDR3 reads CSANRGTEAFF. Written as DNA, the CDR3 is TGCAGTGCTAACCGGGGCACTGAAGCTTTCTTT.

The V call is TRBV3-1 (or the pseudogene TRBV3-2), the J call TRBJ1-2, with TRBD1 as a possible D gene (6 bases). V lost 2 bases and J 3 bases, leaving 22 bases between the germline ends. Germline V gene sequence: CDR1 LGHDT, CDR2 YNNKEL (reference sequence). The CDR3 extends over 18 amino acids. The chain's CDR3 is CASSQRSWPGAGDYGYTF. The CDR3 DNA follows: TGTGCCAGCAGCCAAAGATCGTGGCCCGGGGCAGGGGACTATGGCTACACCTTC.

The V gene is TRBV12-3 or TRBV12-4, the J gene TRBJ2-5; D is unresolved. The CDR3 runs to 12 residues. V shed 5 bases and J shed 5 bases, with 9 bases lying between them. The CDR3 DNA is TGTGCCAGCAGTCTAACCCGGGAGACCCAGTACTTC. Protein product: CASSLTRETQYF.

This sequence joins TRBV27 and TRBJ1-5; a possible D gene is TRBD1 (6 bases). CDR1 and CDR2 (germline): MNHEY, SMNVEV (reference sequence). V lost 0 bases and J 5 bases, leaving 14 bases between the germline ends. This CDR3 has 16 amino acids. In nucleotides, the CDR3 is TGTGCCAGCAGTTTATCGTCGTGGGGGGGGCATCAGCCCCAGCATTTT. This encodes CASSLSSWGGHQPQHF.

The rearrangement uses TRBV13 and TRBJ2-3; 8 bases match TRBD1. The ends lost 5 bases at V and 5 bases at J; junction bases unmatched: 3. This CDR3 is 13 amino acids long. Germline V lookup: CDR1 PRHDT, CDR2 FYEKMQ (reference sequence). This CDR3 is CASSRDRGDTQYF. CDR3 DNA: TGTGCCAGCAGCCGAGACAGGGGAGATACGCAGTATTTT.

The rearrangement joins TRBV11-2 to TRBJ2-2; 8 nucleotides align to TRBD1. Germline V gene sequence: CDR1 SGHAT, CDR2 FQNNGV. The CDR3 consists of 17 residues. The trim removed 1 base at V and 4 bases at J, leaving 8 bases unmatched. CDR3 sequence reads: CASSLVGAGGSTGELFF. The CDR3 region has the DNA TGTGCCAGCAGCTTAGTGGGGGCAGGGGGCAGCACCGGGGAGCTGTTTTTT.

CDR3 region: CASSLGTATGELFF. CDR3 coding DNA: TGTGCCAGCAGCTTAGGGACAGCAACCGGGGAGCTGTTTTTT. This chain joins TRBV7-3 and TRBJ2-2; 7 bases agree with TRBD1. The CDR3 has 14 amino acids. V lost 2 bases to trimming and J lost 5 bases; unmatched junction nucleotides: 2. Germline V gene data show CDR1 as SGHTA and CDR2 as FQGTGA.

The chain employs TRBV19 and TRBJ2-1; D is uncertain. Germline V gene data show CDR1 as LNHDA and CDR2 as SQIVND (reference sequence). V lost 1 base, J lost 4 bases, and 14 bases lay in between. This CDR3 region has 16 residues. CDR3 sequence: CASSIAIPRGYNEQFF. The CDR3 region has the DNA TGTGCCAGTAGTATAGCGATCCCCCGCGGATACAATGAGCAGTTCTTC.

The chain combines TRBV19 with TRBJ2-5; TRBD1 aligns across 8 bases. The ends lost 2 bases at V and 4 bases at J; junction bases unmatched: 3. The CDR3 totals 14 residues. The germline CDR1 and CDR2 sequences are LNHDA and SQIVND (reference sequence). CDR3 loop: CASSITTGGETQYF. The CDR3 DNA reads TGTGCCAGTAGTATAACCACAGGGGGAGAGACCCAGTACTTC.

As DNA, the CDR3 is TGCGCCAGCAGTGAGGAAGCGGGGGGGCGGGAGCAGTTCTTC. It specifies CASSEEAGGREQFF. The chain uses TRBV10-1 and TRBJ2-1, with TRBD2 matching 10 bases. Germline V lookup: CDR1 WNHNN, CDR2 SYGVQD (reference sequence). The CDR3 contains 14 residues. Trimming took 2 bases from V and 10 from J; bases not matched to a gene: 5.

This CDR3 reads CASVGVGTGDNEQFF. The CDR3 DNA sequence: TGTGCCAGCGTCGGGGTGGGAACAGGGGACAATGAGCAGTTCTTC. This chain joins TRBV27 and TRBJ2-1; 7 bases map to TRBD1. This CDR3 contains 15 residues. Trimming removed 8 bases from V and 5 bases from J; junction bases left unmatched: 12. Germline V lookup: CDR1 MNHEY, CDR2 SMNVEV (reference sequence).

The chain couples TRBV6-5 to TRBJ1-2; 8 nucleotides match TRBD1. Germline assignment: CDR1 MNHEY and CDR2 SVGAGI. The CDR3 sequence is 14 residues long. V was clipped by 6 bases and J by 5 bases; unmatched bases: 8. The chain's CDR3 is CASRVQGAGYGYTF. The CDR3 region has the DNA TGTGCCAGCAGGGTCCAGGGGGCTGGGTATGGCTACACCTTC.